The 27 T cell receptor beta chains below all came from one sample that was sequenced in a study of blood T cell repertoires in COVID-19. Only in-frame clones appear in the TCRdb table, and some are missing; sequencing was by immunoSEQ multiplex PCR. The data show 350,000 to 450,000 clones, roughly nine tenths seen once. Sequences were obtained from PBMCs or T cells enriched from blood (not recorded which). These receptors were taken from a woman aged 40 to 49 who had been exposed to COVID-19.

The chain is built from TRBV30 and TRBJ2-3; 11 bases match TRBD1. CDR3 size: 18 residues. CDR1 and CDR2 (germline): GTSNPN, SVGIG (reference sequence). J was trimmed by 4 bases and V by 8 bases; bases with no gene match: 20. The chain's CDR3 is CARGNSRTGGFFPDTQYF. The CDR3 DNA is TGTGCCCGCGGAAATAGTCGGACAGGGGGCTTTTTCCCAGATACGCAGTATTTT.

The chain employs TRBV6-2 or TRBV6-3 and TRBJ1-2, with TRBD1 matching 7 bases. The CDR3 has 14 amino acids. Looked up from germline, CDR1 is MNHEY and CDR2 is SVGEGT. V shed 0 bases, J shed 8 bases, and the junction held 6 bases outside the gene matches. CDR3 sequence reads: CASSYSATGSGYTF. In nucleotides, the CDR3 is TGTGCCAGCAGTTACTCAGCGACAGGGTCAGGCTACACCTTC.

The chain joins TRBV2 to TRBJ1-3; D unresolved. This CDR3 contains 14 residues. V lost 4 bases and J lost 0, with 7 bases in between. In germline, CDR1 is SNHLY, CDR2 FYNNEI. CDR3 loop: CASSATDSGNTIYF. Here the CDR3 DNA reads TGTGCCAGCAGTGCAACAGACTCTGGAAACACCATATATTTT.

The chain combines TRBV10-3 with TRBJ2-5, with a possible D match to TRBD1 (6 bases). V was pared by 4 bases and J by 3 bases, with 21 bases between. The CDR3 sequence is 17 residues long. CDR1 is ENHRY, CDR2 SYGVKD, per germline. DNA of the CDR3: TGTGCCATCAGTGGGGGCTTAGGGACCAAGGGGGAAGAGACCCAGTACTTC. Residues: CAISGGLGTKGEETQYF.

The rearrangement links TRBV5-4 to TRBJ1-5, with 8 nucleotides matching TRBD1. V shed 4 bases and J 5 bases; nucleotides not matched to a gene: 2. The CDR3 consists of 13 residues. Germline CDR1 and CDR2: SGHNT and YYREEE (reference sequence). In DNA form, the CDR3 reads TGTGCCAGCAGCATGGACAGGGATCAGCCCCAGCATTTT. It specifies CASSMDRDQPQHF.

The chain uses TRBV10-3 and TRBJ1-4; D unresolved. The CDR3 is 13 residues long. The germline V and J ends were trimmed by 10 bases and 4 bases, with 13 bases remaining between them. CDR1 is ENHRY, CDR2 SYGVKD, per germline. For the CDR3, the DNA is TGTGCCACCGCATCATCGGGTAATGAAAAACTGTTTTTT. Its translation is CATASSGNEKLFF.

Of note for this clone: This sample includes further DNA sequences coding for the same CDR3. This chain links TRBV9 with TRBJ2-5; 7 bases agree with TRBD2. Germline assignment: CDR1 SGDLS and CDR2 YYNGEE. CDR3 length: 15 amino acids. Trimming removed 2 bases from V and 4 bases from J; junction bases left unmatched: 8. The CDR3 sequence is CASSVAGGRGETQYF. In DNA, the CDR3 is TGTGCCAGCAGCGTCGCGGGCGGGAGAGGAGAGACCCAGTACTTC.

Written as DNA, the CDR3 is TGCGCCAGCAGCTCGCAGGGTTTTAACACCGGGGAGCTGTTTTTT. Residues: CASSSQGFNTGELFF. The V gene is TRBV5-1, the J gene TRBJ2-2; a weak D match, TRBD1 (5 bases). Trimming took off 3 bases at V and 2 bases at J, with 11 bases between the two ends. This CDR3 spans 15 amino acids. The germline gives CDR1 SGHRS, CDR2 YFSETQ.

DNA of the CDR3: TGTGCCAGCGTACGGGGGGTAAACACCGGGGAGCTGTTTTTT. It yields the protein CASVRGVNTGELFF. This sequence joins TRBV2 and TRBJ2-2; 7 bases align to TRBD2. Unmatched junction bases numbered 5, after V lost 8 bases and J lost 2 bases. The germline CDR1 and CDR2 sequences are SNHLY and FYNNEI. The CDR3 extends over 14 amino acids.

The chain uses TRBV5-4 and TRBJ1-1, with D perhaps TRBD1 (5 bases). V dropped 4 bases and J dropped 2 bases, with 12 bases sitting between them. Germline values: CDR1 SGHNT, CDR2 YYREEE (reference sequence). The CDR3 contains 14 residues. The CDR3 coding sequence is TGTGCCAGCAGCGGGGAACAGGTCAACACTGAAGCTTTCTTT. It codes for CASSGEQVNTEAFF.

The chain has TRBV18 and TRBJ1-1, with D maybe TRBD1 (5 bases). Germline V gives CDR1 KGHSH, CDR2 LQKENI. There are 13 residues in the CDR3. The ends were cut back, 10 bases at V and 0 bases at J, with 12 bases in the middle. As DNA, the CDR3 is TGTGCCACGACCCGGGGGATGAACACTGAAGCTTTCTTT. It yields the protein CATTRGMNTEAFF.

This clone was seen just once. This chain joins TRBV9 and TRBJ2-1, with D possibly TRBD2 on 6 matching bases. This CDR3 is 16 amino acids long. CDR1 and CDR2 (germline): SGDLS, YYNGEE. The V and J ends lost 2 bases and 6 bases respectively, with 18 bases between them. The CDR3 region is CASSVTSSPASNEQFF. The CDR3 DNA follows: TGTGCCAGCAGCGTTACTAGCTCCCCCGCCTCCAATGAGCAGTTCTTC. The whole variable domain, remainder taken from reference TRBV9 and TRBJ2-1, is DSGVTQTPKHLITATGQRVTLRCSPRSGDLSVYWYQQSLDQGLQFLIQYYNGEERAKGNILERFSAQQFPDLHSELNLSSLELGDSALYFCASSVTSSPASNEQFFGPGTRLTVL.

This clone was seen once. The chain uses TRBV5-1 and TRBJ1-6; TRBD1 might be the D (5 bases). The CDR3 totals 15 residues. V dropped 1 base and J dropped 8 bases, with 13 bases sitting between them. Germline CDR1 reads SGHRS; CDR2 reads YFSETQ. This CDR3 reads CASSLSARDYSPLHF. CDR3 nucleotides: TGCGCCAGCAGCTTGTCGGCCAGGGACTATTCACCCCTCCACTTT.

The V and J genes are TRBV9 and TRBJ1-2, with a tentative D call TRBD1 (6 bases). CDR1 is SGDLS, CDR2 YYNGEE, per germline. The V and J ends lost 3 bases and 7 bases respectively, with 13 bases between them. The CDR3 covers 13 residues. The CDR3 DNA follows: TGTGCCAGCAGCGCTACAGGGAGTGGTGGCTACACCTTC. Translated: CASSATGSGGYTF. The variable domain in full, completed from reference TRBV9 and TRBJ1-2, reads DSGVTQTPKHLITATGQRVTLRCSPRSGDLSVYWYQQSLDQGLQFLIQYYNGEERAKGNILERFSAQQFPDLHSELNLSSLELGDSALYFCASSATGSGGYTFGSGTRLTVV.

The chain uses TRBV19 and TRBJ2-5; TRBD2 aligns across 9 bases. The germline V gene encodes CDR1 LNHDA and CDR2 SQIVND (reference sequence). Losses at the gene ends were 0 bases for V and 5 bases for J; bases not matched to a gene: 4. This CDR3 comprises 15 residues. The CDR3 DNA reads as TGTGCCAGTAGTATAGATTCGGCGGGGGGGGAGACCCAGTACTTC. Encoded protein: CASSIDSAGGETQYF.

The CDR3 reads CASAEDSYEQYF. The DNA for the CDR3 is TGTGCTAGTGCTGAAGACAGCTACGAGCAGTACTTC. The gene calls are TRBV12-5 and TRBJ2-7; tentatively, D is TRBD1 (5 bases). The germline V gene encodes CDR1 LGHNT and CDR2 FRNRAP. The CDR3 loop spans 12 amino acids. Trimming removed 7 bases at V and 3 bases at J, with 10 bases between.

This clone was observed once. The rearrangement links TRBV3-1 (or the pseudogene TRBV3-2) to TRBJ2-1, with TRBD1 matching over 10 bases. Trimming cost V 4 bases and J 5 bases; bases outside gene matches: 5. This CDR3 comprises 15 residues. Germline CDR1 LGHDT, CDR2 YNNKEL (reference sequence). The CDR3 region has the DNA TGTGCCAGCAGCCCTCGGGACAGGGGAAACAATGAGCAGTTCTTC. It specifies CASSPRDRGNNEQFF.

The chain is built from TRBV9 and TRBJ1-1; D gene ambiguous. The ends were cut back, 4 bases at V and 4 bases at J, with 20 bases in the middle. In germline, CDR1 is SGDLS, CDR2 YYNGEE. The CDR3 runs to 16 residues. The CDR3 reads CASSPGPLVSGTEAFF. Here the CDR3 DNA reads TGTGCCAGCAGCCCGGGTCCACTAGTCAGCGGCACTGAAGCTTTCTTT.

The chain carries TRBV5-1 and TRBJ2-5; 7 bases match TRBD1. CDR1 is SGHRS and CDR2 is YFSETQ in the germline V gene. This CDR3 has 14 residues. V lost 3 bases to trimming and J lost 5 bases; unmatched junction nucleotides: 7. The CDR3 DNA reads as TGCGCCAGCAGCTCCGACAGGGAACTGGAGACCCAGTACTTC. It specifies CASSSDRELETQYF.

The chain uses TRBV10-1 and TRBJ2-1, with TRBD2 as a possible D gene (5 bases). CDR1 and CDR2 (germline): WNHNN, SYGVQD (reference sequence). The germline V and J ends were trimmed by 4 bases and 6 bases, with 13 bases remaining between them. The CDR3 has 14 amino acids. The CDR3 reads CASSVLRESNEQFF. In nucleotides, the CDR3 is TGCGCCAGCAGTGTCCTCCGGGAATCCAATGAGCAGTTCTTC.

The CDR3 sequence is CASSQGRDLSSYEQYF. CDR3 coding DNA: TGTGCCAGCAGTCAAGGGAGGGATCTTTCCTCCTACGAGCAGTACTTC. The chain employs TRBV11-2 and TRBJ2-7; TRBD2 aligns across 7 bases. Germline trimming cut 6 bases from V and 0 bases from J; bases unmatched to any gene: 11. There are 16 residues in the CDR3. Looked up from germline, CDR1 is SGHAT and CDR2 is FQNNGV. Looking up the rest from reference TRBV11-2 and TRBJ2-7 gives the full variable domain: EAGVAQSPRYKIIEKRQSVAFWCNPISGHATLYWYQQILGQGPKLLIQFQNNGVVDDSQLPKDRFSAERLKGVDSTLKIQPAKLEDSAVYLCASSQGRDLSSYEQYFGPGTRLTVT.

The chain uses TRBV11-1 and TRBJ2-7; TRBD2 matches 8 bases. Germline V gives CDR1 SGHAT, CDR2 FQDESV (reference sequence). J lost 3 bases, V lost 5 bases, and 12 bases had no gene match. The CDR3 is 16 amino acids. CDR3 coding DNA: TGTGCCAGCAGCCCTAGACCCGAGGGACTAGACTACGAGCAGTACTTC. Its translation: CASSPRPEGLDYEQYF.

V usage is TRBV7-6 and J usage is TRBJ2-5; 9 bases agree with TRBD1. CDR1 is SGHVS, CDR2 FNYEAQ, per germline. The CDR3 spans 15 residues. V trimming: 5 bases; J trimming: 4 bases; junction bases outside the gene matches: 8. The CDR3 sequence: CASSPTGTGRETQYF. DNA of the CDR3: TGTGCCAGCAGCCCCACTGGGACAGGGAGAGAGACCCAGTACTTC.

The chain has TRBV12-5 and TRBJ2-3, with 15 bases aligning to TRBD2. CDR3 length equals 18 residues. V was pared by 1 base and J by 5 bases, with 7 bases of the junction left unmatched. CDR1 and CDR2 from the germline V gene are LGHNT and FRNRAP. CDR3 nucleotide sequence: TGTGCTAGTGGTTTGGCCGGGACTAGCGGGAGGAGGAAAGATACGCAGTATTTT. Translated: CASGLAGTSGRRKDTQYF.

The CDR3 sequence is CASTDLGYSNQPQHF. The CDR3 nucleotides are TGTGCCAGCACCGATCTAGGCTATAGCAATCAGCCCCAGCATTTT. V usage is TRBV2 and J usage is TRBJ1-5; D gene unclear. Germline CDR1 reads SNHLY; CDR2 reads FYNNEI. The CDR3 extends over 15 amino acids. Trimming left V 7 bases short and J 0 bases short, with 13 bases between.

This chain uses TRBV6-5 with TRBJ1-2; 11 bases are shared with TRBD1. After removal of 6 bases from V and 8 bases from J, the junction contained 2 bases not matched to a gene. The CDR3 is 12 amino acids. Germline loops: CDR1 MNHEY, CDR2 SVGAGI. CDR3 residues: CASRDRGRGYTF. In DNA, the CDR3 is TGTGCCAGCAGGGACAGGGGGCGAGGCTACACCTTC.

The chain is built from TRBV4-2 and TRBJ2-5; weak D call: TRBD2 (5 bases). The CDR3 runs to 16 residues. In germline, CDR1 is LGHNA, CDR2 YNFKEQ. Trimming stripped 0 bases from V and 2 bases from J, with 13 bases between. The CDR3 loop is CASSQDPRRFQETQYF. The CDR3, as DNA: TGTGCCAGCAGCCAAGATCCGAGGAGGTTTCAAGAGACCCAGTACTTC.